Listed below are T cell receptor beta chains from one sample, sequenced in a study of shared clonotypes between healthy human individuals. Method: immunoSEQ multiplex PCR; TCRdb's copy keeps in-frame clones and lacks some. The sample shows 550,000 to 750,000 clones, just over 90% of them seen only once. Sequenced: naive CD8+ T cells sorted from blood. These receptors all stem from a man aged 25 to 40 in good health. Both conserved end residues are part of each CDR3. Each record gives: D gene, J gene, clone size, V gene, CDR3 protein, CDR3 DNA. The D gene is left open where the match is weak. A clone size is listed for some rows: how often the clone was seen (once, few, many), or a class if it is expanded.

D gene: NA
J gene: TRBJ2-1
clone size: NA
V gene: TRBV7-9
CDR3 protein: CASSGPLNNEQFF
CDR3 DNA: TGTGCCAGCAGCGGGCCCTTAAACAATGAGCAGTTCTTC

D gene: TRBD2
J gene: TRBJ2-1
clone size: NA
V gene: TRBV7-9
CDR3 protein: CASSLLAGHYNNEQFF
CDR3 DNA: TGTGCCAGCAGCTTACTAGCGGGACACTACAACAATGAGCAGTTCTTC

D gene: TRBD2
J gene: TRBJ2-2
clone size: NA
V gene: TRBV2
CDR3 protein: CASGLAEITGELFF
CDR3 DNA: TGTGCCAGCGGACTAGCGGAAATTACCGGGGAGCTGTTTTTT

D gene: TRBD1
J gene: TRBJ1-2
clone size: NA
V gene: TRBV6-5
CDR3 protein: CASSYPNGQVLTF
CDR3 DNA: TGTGCCAGCAGTTATCCAAACGGACAGGTTTTGACCTTC

D gene: NA
J gene: TRBJ2-5
clone size: NA
V gene: TRBV6-5
CDR3 protein: CASSAAGGGGETQYF
CDR3 DNA: TGTGCCAGCAGCGCGGCAGGGGGCGGGGGGGAGACCCAGTACTTC

D gene: TRBD1
J gene: TRBJ2-5
clone size: once
V gene: TRBV28
CDR3 protein: CASFPRGRSETQYF
CDR3 DNA: TGTGCCAGCTTCCCAAGGGGGCGGTCGGAGACCCAGTACTTC

D gene: NA
J gene: TRBJ2-7
clone size: once
V gene: TRBV29-1
CDR3 protein: CSVELTETYEQYF
CDR3 DNA: TGCAGCGTTGAGCTGACGGAGACCTACGAGCAGTACTTC

D gene: NA
J gene: TRBJ2-7
clone size: NA
V gene: TRBV5-1
CDR3 protein: CASSFSWGSYEQYF
CDR3 DNA: TGCGCCAGCAGCTTCTCTTGGGGGTCCTACGAGCAGTACTTC

D gene: TRBD2
J gene: TRBJ2-1
clone size: NA
V gene: TRBV6-4
CDR3 protein: CASSESGGRGNNEQFF
CDR3 DNA: TGTGCCAGCAGTGAGTCTGGCGGGAGGGGGAACAATGAGCAGTTCTTC

D gene: NA
J gene: TRBJ2-2
clone size: NA
V gene: TRBV6-5
CDR3 protein: CASSTANTGELFF
CDR3 DNA: TGTGCCAGCAGTACAGCGAACACCGGGGAGCTGTTTTTT

D gene: NA
J gene: TRBJ2-7
clone size: NA
V gene: TRBV13
CDR3 protein: CASSEAYQRISYEQYF
CDR3 DNA: TGTGCCAGCAGCGAGGCGTACCAGCGGATTTCCTACGAGCAGTACTTC

D gene: TRBD2
J gene: TRBJ2-5
clone size: NA
V gene: TRBV6-1
CDR3 protein: CASSEAETSAFRGETQYF
CDR3 DNA: TGTGCCAGCAGTGAAGCTGAGACTAGCGCATTCCGGGGGGAGACCCAGTACTTC

D gene: NA
J gene: TRBJ2-1
clone size: NA
V gene: TRBV5-1
CDR3 protein: CASSTLIPGPTGSYNEQFF
CDR3 DNA: TGCGCCAGCAGCACCCTAATACCGGGACCAACAGGCTCCTACAATGAGCAGTTCTTC

D gene: TRBD2
J gene: TRBJ2-1
clone size: once
V gene: TRBV19
CDR3 protein: CASSSNPSGNNEQFF
CDR3 DNA: TGTGCCAGTAGTTCCAACCCAAGCGGGAATAATGAGCAGTTCTTC

D gene: NA
J gene: TRBJ2-1
clone size: NA
V gene: TRBV13
CDR3 protein: CASSFLTRPSDEQFF
CDR3 DNA: TGTGCCAGCAGCTTTCTGACTAGGCCAAGCGATGAGCAGTTCTTC

D gene: NA
J gene: TRBJ2-3
clone size: NA
V gene: TRBV5-1
CDR3 protein: CASSLAAAGVPDTQYF
CDR3 DNA: TGCGCCAGCAGCTTGGCCGCGGCAGGGGTACCGGATACGCAGTATTTT

D gene: NA
J gene: TRBJ1-1
clone size: NA
V gene: TRBV11-2
CDR3 protein: CASRAPPGDLNTEAFF
CDR3 DNA: TGTGCCAGCAGGGCCCCCCCAGGAGACTTGAACACTGAAGCTTTCTTT

D gene: NA
J gene: TRBJ2-1
clone size: NA
V gene: TRBV7-9
CDR3 protein: CASRASSEEQFF
CDR3 DNA: TGTGCCAGCAGAGCCTCTAGCGAGGAGCAGTTCTTC

D gene: NA
J gene: TRBJ2-7
clone size: NA
V gene: TRBV7-3
CDR3 protein: CANNVNSGRSYEQYF
CDR3 DNA: TGTGCCAACAACGTTAACTCCGGACGGAGCTACGAGCAGTACTTC

D gene: NA
J gene: TRBJ2-3
clone size: NA
V gene: TRBV7-2
CDR3 protein: CASSLDSTDTQYF
CDR3 DNA: TGTGCCAGCAGCTTAGACTCAACAGATACGCAGTATTTT

D gene: NA
J gene: TRBJ1-1
clone size: NA
V gene: TRBV15
CDR3 protein: CATSREDILNTEAFF
CDR3 DNA: TGTGCCACCAGCAGGGAGGACATCCTGAACACTGAAGCTTTCTTT

D gene: TRBD2
J gene: TRBJ2-1
clone size: NA
V gene: TRBV11-2
CDR3 protein: CASSGGLAGGDYNEQFF
CDR3 DNA: TGTGCCAGCAGCGGGGGACTAGCGGGAGGCGACTACAATGAGCAGTTCTTC

D gene: NA
J gene: TRBJ2-3
clone size: NA
V gene: TRBV9
CDR3 protein: CASSVAAGSTDTQYF
CDR3 DNA: TGTGCCAGCAGCGTAGCTGCGGGGTCCACAGATACGCAGTATTTT

D gene: NA
J gene: TRBJ2-2
clone size: NA
V gene: TRBV13
CDR3 protein: CASSLRALLGELFF
CDR3 DNA: TGTGCCAGCAGCCTCCGGGCCCTCCTCGGGGAGCTGTTTTTT

D gene: NA
J gene: TRBJ2-3
clone size: NA
V gene: TRBV4-1
CDR3 protein: CASSQVPDTDTQYF
CDR3 DNA: TGCGCCAGCAGCCAAGTCCCGGACACAGATACGCAGTATTTT

D gene: TRBD2
J gene: TRBJ2-1
clone size: once
V gene: TRBV15
CDR3 protein: CATSRMGGRGDEQFF
CDR3 DNA: TGTGCCACCAGCAGGATGGGCGGGAGGGGCGATGAGCAGTTCTTC

D gene: TRBD2
J gene: TRBJ2-1
clone size: many
V gene: TRBV29-1
CDR3 protein: CSVGTSGLKQFF
CDR3 DNA: TGCAGCGTTGGGACTAGCGGGTTAAAGCAGTTCTTC

D gene: NA
J gene: TRBJ1-2
clone size: few
V gene: TRBV25-1
CDR3 protein: CASTGTRYGYTF
CDR3 DNA: TGTGCCAGTACCGGGACACGCTATGGCTACACCTTC

D gene: NA
J gene: TRBJ2-2
clone size: NA
V gene: TRBV15
CDR3 protein: CATSRDRGAVTGELFF
CDR3 DNA: TGTGCCACCAGCAGAGATCGCGGAGCCGTCACCGGGGAGCTGTTTTTT

D gene: NA
J gene: TRBJ2-1
clone size: NA
V gene: TRBV27
CDR3 protein: CASSLPGGPAYNEQFF
CDR3 DNA: TGTGCCAGCAGTTTACCCGGGGGGCCGGCCTACAATGAGCAGTTCTTC

D gene: NA
J gene: TRBJ2-1
clone size: NA
V gene: TRBV11-2
CDR3 protein: CASSLGVEQFF
CDR3 DNA: TGTGCCAGCAGCTTAGGGGTTGAGCAGTTCTTC

D gene: NA
J gene: TRBJ2-3
clone size: once
V gene: TRBV6-1
CDR3 protein: CASSKRETSTDTQYF
CDR3 DNA: TGTGCCAGCAGTAAAAGGGAAACTAGCACAGATACGCAGTATTTT

D gene: TRBD1
J gene: TRBJ1-1
clone size: NA
V gene: TRBV14
CDR3 protein: CASSQDVGTGHNTEAFF
CDR3 DNA: TGTGCCAGCAGCCAAGACGTAGGGACAGGCCATAACACTGAAGCTTTCTTT

D gene: TRBD1
J gene: TRBJ2-7
clone size: NA
V gene: TRBV27
CDR3 protein: CASRGTASYEQYF
CDR3 DNA: TGTGCCAGCAGAGGGACAGCCTCCTACGAGCAGTACTTC

D gene: TRBD2
J gene: TRBJ2-2
clone size: NA
V gene: TRBV6-1
CDR3 protein: CASSVGLAEAGELFF
CDR3 DNA: TGTGCCAGCAGTGTTGGCCTAGCGGAGGCCGGGGAGCTGTTTTTT

D gene: NA
J gene: TRBJ1-1
clone size: NA
V gene: TRBV16
CDR3 protein: CASSQEGREAFF
CDR3 DNA: TGTGCCAGCAGCCAAGAGGGAAGAGAAGCTTTCTTT

D gene: NA
J gene: TRBJ2-6
clone size: NA
V gene: TRBV4-1
CDR3 protein: CASSQGPAGANVLTF
CDR3 DNA: TGCGCCAGCAGCCAAGGTCCGGCCGGGGCCAACGTCCTGACTTTC

D gene: NA
J gene: TRBJ1-1
clone size: NA
V gene: TRBV9
CDR3 protein: CASSPGGGTEAFF
CDR3 DNA: TGTGCCAGCAGCCCGGGTGGGGGGACTGAAGCTTTCTTT

D gene: NA
J gene: TRBJ2-1
clone size: NA
V gene: TRBV9
CDR3 protein: CASSGEAGGYNEQFF
CDR3 DNA: TGTGCCAGCAGCGGGGAGGCGGGTGGTTACAATGAGCAGTTCTTC

D gene: TRBD2
J gene: TRBJ2-3
clone size: NA
V gene: TRBV28
CDR3 protein: CASSYSGSSTDTQYF
CDR3 DNA: TGTGCCAGCAGCTATAGCGGGTCTAGCACAGATACGCAGTATTTT

D gene: NA
J gene: TRBJ2-1
clone size: NA
V gene: TRBV6-6
CDR3 protein: CASSGTINEQFF
CDR3 DNA: TGTGCCAGCAGCGGGACCATAAATGAGCAGTTCTTC

D gene: NA
J gene: TRBJ2-2
clone size: NA
V gene: TRBV7-9
CDR3 protein: CASSRDGRELFF
CDR3 DNA: TGTGCCAGCAGCCGAGACGGAAGGGAGCTGTTTTTT

D gene: NA
J gene: TRBJ1-4
clone size: once
V gene: TRBV6-5
CDR3 protein: CASSYQGGGKEKLFF
CDR3 DNA: TGTGCCAGCAGTTACCAGGGAGGGGGTAAAGAAAAACTGTTTTTT

D gene: NA
J gene: TRBJ2-3
clone size: NA
V gene: TRBV12-5
CDR3 protein: CASGKGGTDTQYF
CDR3 DNA: TGTGCTAGTGGTAAAGGGGGCACAGATACGCAGTATTTT

D gene: NA
J gene: TRBJ2-1
clone size: NA
V gene: TRBV13
CDR3 protein: CASSLPASGPYNEQFF
CDR3 DNA: TGTGCCAGCAGCTTACCAGCCTCGGGGCCCTACAATGAGCAGTTCTTC

D gene: NA
J gene: TRBJ2-3
clone size: NA
V gene: TRBV27
CDR3 protein: CASSSRENTDTQYF
CDR3 DNA: TGTGCCAGCAGTTCTCGGGAGAACACAGATACGCAGTATTTT

D gene: TRBD2
J gene: TRBJ2-6
clone size: NA
V gene: TRBV18
CDR3 protein: CASSLPGVVAGGTSGANVLTF
CDR3 DNA: TGTGCCAGCTCACTACCTGGTGTGGTAGCGGGAGGCACCTCTGGGGCCAACGTCCTGACTTTC

D gene: NA
J gene: TRBJ2-7
clone size: NA
V gene: TRBV7-9
CDR3 protein: CASSLPLGYEQYF
CDR3 DNA: TGTGCCAGCAGCTTGCCGCTGGGCTACGAGCAGTACTTC

D gene: TRBD2
J gene: TRBJ2-7
clone size: NA
V gene: TRBV11-1
CDR3 protein: CASLRAGGPLSEQYF
CDR3 DNA: TGTGCCAGCCTTCGGGCGGGAGGGCCACTGAGCGAGCAGTACTTC

D gene: TRBD2
J gene: TRBJ2-1
clone size: NA
V gene: TRBV29-1
CDR3 protein: CSVAGTSGYNEQFF
CDR3 DNA: TGCAGCGTTGCCGGGACTAGCGGGTACAATGAGCAGTTCTTC

D gene: TRBD2
J gene: TRBJ2-3
clone size: once
V gene: TRBV7-9
CDR3 protein: CASSLVPPAGVDTQYF
CDR3 DNA: TGTGCCAGCAGCTTAGTCCCTCCAGCGGGAGTAGATACGCAGTATTTT

D gene: TRBD2
J gene: TRBJ2-7
clone size: NA
V gene: TRBV7-9
CDR3 protein: CASSLLAGGPDEQYF
CDR3 DNA: TGTGCCAGCAGCCTTCTAGCGGGAGGGCCGGACGAGCAGTACTTC

D gene: TRBD2
J gene: TRBJ2-7
clone size: NA
V gene: TRBV15
CDR3 protein: CATSPGLAGYEQYF
CDR3 DNA: TGTGCCACCAGCCCTGGCCTAGCGGGTTACGAGCAGTACTTC

D gene: NA
J gene: TRBJ2-1
clone size: NA
V gene: TRBV7-9
CDR3 protein: CASSLGNNEQFF
CDR3 DNA: TGTGCCAGCAGCTTAGGGAACAATGAGCAGTTCTTC

D gene: NA
J gene: TRBJ2-7
clone size: once
V gene: TRBV4-2
CDR3 protein: CASSPQSSYEQYF
CDR3 DNA: TGTGCCAGCAGCCCTCAGAGCTCCTACGAGCAGTACTTC

D gene: TRBD2
J gene: TRBJ2-7
clone size: NA
V gene: TRBV5-1
CDR3 protein: CASRAGDDEQYF
CDR3 DNA: TGCGCCAGCAGGGCGGGAGATGACGAGCAGTACTTC